These 2 T cell receptor beta chains were sequenced from one sample in a study of beta chain features in type 1 diabetes. The authors reverse transcribed all of the isolated RNA, so sequencing captured expressed TCRB transcripts. TCRdb's table, derived via immunoSEQ multiplex PCR, lists solely in-frame clones and lacks some. The top ten hold 0.035% to 0.045% of the sample, which has roughly 370,000 clones, approximately 15% seen once. The sample taken for sequencing was naive CD4+ T cells from blood. The source of these receptors is a man aged 25-45 years in good health.

This clone was detected a few times. This chain connects TRBV30 to TRBJ2-6, with unresolved D. The germline CDR1 and CDR2 sequences are GTSNPN and SVGIG (reference sequence). The CDR3 is made up of 12 amino acids. Trimming left V 0 bases short and J 5 bases short, with 2 bases between. This CDR3 is CAWSVWANVLTF. In DNA form, the CDR3 reads TGTGCCTGGAGTGTCTGGGCCAACGTCCTGACTTTC.

The chain combines TRBV19 with TRBJ2-3; D might be TRBD1 (7 bases). Germline values: CDR1 LNHDA, CDR2 SQIVND (reference sequence). The V gene lost 6 bases and the J gene lost 2 bases, with 12 bases spanning the gap. This CDR3 has 14 residues. This CDR3 is CASRRDSITDTQYF. DNA for the CDR3: TGTGCCAGTAGGCGGGACAGTATCACAGATACGCAGTATTTT. The entire variable domain, with the rest obtained from reference TRBV19 and TRBJ2-3, is as follows: DGGITQSPKYLFRKEGQNVTLSCEQNLNHDAMYWYRQDPGQGLRLIYYSQIVNDFQKGDIAEGYSVSREKKESFPLTVTSAQKNPTAFYLCASRRDSITDTQYFGPGTRLTVL.